Below are 22 T cell receptor beta chains sequenced from a single sample in a study of T cell repertoires in cytomegalovirus infection. These receptors' targets are unknown. TCRdb re-analysed the reads in MiXCR, keeping a single row per CDR3 protein. The sample shows around 300,000 distinct CDR3 sequences, less than 25% of them seen only once. The sample in question was cultured PBMCs, obtained from culture after CMV antigen stimulation. The receptors come from a human donor in good health (CMV status not recorded). Some clones in this sample may be carry-over from other donors' samples.

This clonotype was seen only a few times. V is TRBV4-3 and J is TRBJ2-1; TRBD1 matches at 9 bases. The germline V gene has CDR1 LGHNA and CDR2 YSLEER. With 2 bases clipped from V and 0 bases from J, the junction kept 23 bases outside the gene matches. This CDR3 has 23 residues. The CDR3 DNA follows: TGCGCCAGCAGCCAATATAGGACAGGGGTATTCCGAAGTAGAGAGAACTCCTACAATGAGCAGTTCTTC. Its translation is CASSQYRTGVFRSRENSYNEQFF.

The genes are TRBV6-2 or TRBV6-3 and TRBJ2-7; D is uncertain. This CDR3 spans 14 amino acids. V lost 2 bases and J lost 0, with 8 bases in between. Looked up from germline, CDR1 is MNHEY and CDR2 is SVGEGT. This chain's CDR3 is CASSYGATSYEQYF. In DNA form, the CDR3 reads TGTGCCAGCAGTTACGGCGCTACCTCCTACGAGCAGTACTTC.

The chain links TRBV10-3 to TRBJ1-1; unclear D gene. Per the germline V gene, CDR1 is ENHRY and CDR2 is SYGVKD. This CDR3 has 13 amino acids. Trimming removed 2 bases from V and 0 bases from J, with 4 bases in between. CDR3 protein: CAISEKMNTEAFF. For the CDR3, the DNA is TGTGCCATCAGTGAGAAAATGAACACTGAAGCTTTCTTT.

The rearrangement uses TRBV20-1 and TRBJ2-3; TRBD2 is a possible D gene (5 bases). Germline V lookup: CDR1 DFQATT, CDR2 SNEGSKA (reference sequence). Trimming stripped 3 bases from V and 2 bases from J, with 12 bases between. The CDR3 contains 14 residues. CDR3 coding DNA: TGCAGTGCTAGCCCCAGCGGAACCACAGATACGCAGTATTTT. Protein: CSASPSGTTDTQYF.

This clonotype was detected only a few times. The chain joins TRBV25-1 to TRBJ1-1, with D tentatively TRBD1 (6 bases). Trimming removed 7 bases at V and 5 bases at J, with 14 bases between. In germline, CDR1 is MGHDK, CDR2 SYGVNS. The CDR3 totals 13 residues. CDR3 nucleotides: TGTGCCAGCACCCGGGAGGGGGGTACTGAAGCTTTCTTT. Translation: CASTREGGTEAFF.

This clonotype was recorded a few times. The V call is TRBV20-1, the J call TRBJ2-1; 7 bases fit TRBD2. The V segment lost 0 bases and the J segment 4 bases; nucleotides outside the gene matches: 0. Germline V gene sequence: CDR1 DFQATT, CDR2 SNEGSKA (reference sequence). The CDR3 spans 13 residues. The CDR3 is CSAREREYNEQFF. The CDR3 DNA follows: TGCAGTGCTAGAGAGCGGGAGTACAATGAGCAGTTCTTC.

This chain joins TRBV19 and TRBJ2-1; D not certain. V lost 1 base, J lost 8 bases, and 6 bases lay in between. CDR3 size: 12 residues. The V gene's germline CDR1 is LNHDA and CDR2 SQIVND (reference sequence). Written as DNA, the CDR3 is TGTGCCAGTAGTATAGGGAGCCATGAGCAGTTCTTC. Translation gives CASSIGSHEQFF.

The CDR3, as DNA: TGTGCCAGCAGTTACGTACGGGACAATGAGCAGTTCTTC. Translation gives CASSYVRDNEQFF. The chain is built from TRBV6-2 or TRBV6-3 and TRBJ2-1; no clear D gene. The CDR3 is 13 amino acids. Germline CDR1 is MNHEY and CDR2 is SVGEGT. V lost 2 bases to trimming and J lost 5 bases, with 7 bases between them.

This clonotype was detected a few times. The chain has TRBV2 and TRBJ2-3, with D perhaps matching TRBD2 (5 bases). Germline assignment: CDR1 SNHLY and CDR2 FYNNEI. The ends were cut back, 7 bases at V and 2 bases at J, with 7 bases in the middle. The length of the CDR3 is 12 residues. Written as DNA, the CDR3 is TGTGCCAGCACAGCGGACACAGATACGCAGTATTTT. It encodes CASTADTDTQYF.

V usage is TRBV28 and J usage is TRBJ2-1, with a tentative D call TRBD2 (6 bases). Germline-derived CDR1 and CDR2 are MDHEN and SYDVKM. The CDR3 contains 12 residues. Trimming stripped 11 bases from V and 10 bases from J, with 18 bases between. This CDR3 is CAGHSAGGEQFF. The CDR3 nucleotides are TGTGCCGGTCACTCGGCAGGAGGGGAGCAGTTCTTC.

The rearrangement joins TRBV5-1 to TRBJ1-6, with 7 bases fitting TRBD1. Germline V CDR1 and CDR2: SGHRS, YFSETQ. CDR3 length: 17 amino acids. After removal of 0 bases from V and 10 bases from J, the junction contained 13 bases not matched to a gene. The CDR3 is CASSLVSLGTAYSPLHF. The CDR3 DNA is TGCGCCAGCAGCTTGGTTTCTCTCGGGACAGCGTACTCACCCCTCCACTTT.

This clonotype was seen at least ten times. This chain connects TRBV7-9 to TRBJ2-1, with 8 bases identical to TRBD2. Germline V gene sequence: CDR1 SEHNR, CDR2 FQNEAQ (reference sequence). The J segment lost 8 bases and the V segment lost 5 bases, leaving 11 bases of the junction unmatched. The CDR3 covers 15 residues. The CDR3 DNA follows: TGTGCCAGCAGCCGGACGGGGACTAGTAGCTATGAGCAGTTCTTC. It codes for CASSRTGTSSYEQFF.

V and J are TRBV4-1 and TRBJ1-1; tentatively, D is TRBD1 (5 bases). V was cut by 3 bases and J by 8 bases, with 13 bases left in between. The germline gives CDR1 MGHRA, CDR2 YSYEKL. The CDR3 is made up of 13 amino acids. This chain's CDR3 is CASSHAGTAEAFF. In DNA, the CDR3 is TGCGCCAGCAGCCATGCTGGGACGGCCGAAGCTTTCTTT.

In its sample, this clonotype was seen a few times. CDR3 sequence reads: CASTTESYNEQFF. The CDR3 DNA follows: TGTGCCAGCACCACTGAGTCCTACAATGAGCAGTTCTTC. The chain employs TRBV2 and TRBJ2-1; D remains unclear. V was shortened by 7 bases and J by 1 base, with 8 bases between the two germline ends. This CDR3 is built from 13 residues. Germline-derived CDR1 and CDR2 are SNHLY and FYNNEI.

This clonotype was seen repeatedly, ten times or more. This rearrangement joins TRBV7-2 to TRBJ1-4, with 7 positions matching TRBD1. CDR3 length equals 14 residues. The germline CDR1 and CDR2 sequences are SGHTA and FQGNSA. V trimming: 3 bases; J trimming: 3 bases; junction bases outside the gene matches: 1. The CDR3 region is CASSFGTANEKLFF. The CDR3 DNA is TGTGCCAGCAGCTTCGGGACAGCTAATGAAAAACTGTTTTTT.

The chain links TRBV13 to TRBJ1-4; D gene ambiguous. The CDR3 consists of 15 residues. The V gene lost 5 bases and the J gene lost 6 bases, with 16 bases spanning the gap. Germline V gene sequence: CDR1 PRHDT, CDR2 FYEKMQ (reference sequence). CDR3 in amino acids: CASSARSLPHEKLFF. CDR3 bases: TGTGCCAGCAGCGCCAGATCCTTACCGCATGAAAAACTGTTTTTT.

The rearrangement links TRBV30 to TRBJ2-3; TRBD1 is a possible D gene (6 bases). Germline V CDR1 and CDR2: GTSNPN, SVGIG (reference sequence). Trimming removed 2 bases at V and 3 bases at J, with 15 bases between. The CDR3 loop spans 15 amino acids. The CDR3 is CAWSQQGGRTDTQYF. The CDR3 bases are TGTGCCTGGAGTCAACAGGGCGGAAGGACAGATACGCAGTATTTT.

This clonotype showed up just a few times. The chain carries TRBV6-5 and TRBJ2-2; D remains ambiguous. The germline gives CDR1 MNHEY, CDR2 SVGAGI. V was shortened by 5 bases and J by 1 base, with 8 bases between the two germline ends. This CDR3 contains 14 residues. In DNA form, the CDR3 reads TGTGCCAGCAGTGAATACTTGAACACCGGGGAGCTGTTTTTT. Its translation: CASSEYLNTGELFF.

This clonotype has a handful of counts. The V and J genes are TRBV11-2 and TRBJ2-1, with D hard to call. In germline, CDR1 is SGHAT, CDR2 FQNNGV. This CDR3 is built from 10 residues. V lost 5 bases and J lost 12, with 8 bases in between. The CDR3 DNA reads as TGTGCCAGCAGCCATAGGGCGCAGTTCTTC. It yields the protein CASSHRAQFF. Based on the CDR3 plus reference TRBV11-2 and TRBJ2-1, the full variable domain is EAGVAQSPRYKIIEKRQSVAFWCNPISGHATLYWYQQILGQGPKLLIQFQNNGVVDDSQLPKDRFSAERLKGVDSTLKIQPAKLEDSAVYLCASSHRAQFFGPGTRLTVL.

This clonotype was recorded many times. The chain employs TRBV7-8 and TRBJ2-6, with D tentatively TRBD2 (5 bases). The CDR3 totals 20 residues. Germline V gene data show CDR1 as SGHVS and CDR2 as FQNEAQ. Trimming pared 2 bases from V and 1 base from J, leaving 21 bases between. The CDR3 here is CASSLPLAYKPFSGANVLTF. CDR3 coding DNA: TGTGCCAGCAGCTTACCTTTAGCGTATAAACCCTTTTCTGGGGCCAACGTCCTGACTTTC.

Notes on this clonotype: Possible read error: a much larger clone is one base away. This chain links TRBV5-4 with TRBJ1-2, with 7 bases matching TRBD1. CDR1 is SGHNT, CDR2 YYREEE, per germline (reference sequence). Trimming took 3 bases from V and 4 from J; bases not matched to a gene: 3. The CDR3 length is 13 residues. Here the CDR3 reads CASSSGQIYGYTF. CDR3 bases: TGTGCCAGCAGCTCGGGACAGATCTATGGCTACACCTTC.

V and J are TRBV5-1 and TRBJ1-1; D is unclear. Germline CDR1 SGHRS, CDR2 YFSETQ. V shed 0 bases and J shed 0 bases, with 18 bases lying between them. The CDR3 contains 18 residues. This chain's CDR3 is CASSLAGGRIGVNTEAFF. The CDR3 region has the DNA TGCGCCAGCAGCTTGGCCGGAGGAAGGATAGGAGTGAACACTGAAGCTTTCTTT.